This T cell receptor (beta chain) was captured by sequencing in a study of OX40 agonist ivuxolimab in advanced cancers. Trimming stripped 4 bases from V and 4 bases from J, with 20 bases between. The CDR3 has 16 residues. The V gene's germline CDR1 is SGDLS and CDR2 YYNGEE. Libraries were prepared by immunoSEQ multiplex PCR; TCRdb keeps only in-frame clonotypes and omits some of them. The sample yields approximately 82,000 clones, approximately 85% seen once. This TCR derives from an adult with an advanced solid tumor such as melanoma, head and neck, liver or kidney cancer. The chain has TRBV9 and TRBJ1-2, with a tentative D call TRBD1 (5 bases). The specimen was CD4+ or CD8+ T cells sorted from blood, collected in a trial of the OX40 agonist ivuxolimab. For the CDR3, the DNA is TGTGCCAGCAGCTCATATCTCCAGGGTGCCGTCTATGGCTACACCTTC. Its protein is CASSSYLQGAVYGYTF.